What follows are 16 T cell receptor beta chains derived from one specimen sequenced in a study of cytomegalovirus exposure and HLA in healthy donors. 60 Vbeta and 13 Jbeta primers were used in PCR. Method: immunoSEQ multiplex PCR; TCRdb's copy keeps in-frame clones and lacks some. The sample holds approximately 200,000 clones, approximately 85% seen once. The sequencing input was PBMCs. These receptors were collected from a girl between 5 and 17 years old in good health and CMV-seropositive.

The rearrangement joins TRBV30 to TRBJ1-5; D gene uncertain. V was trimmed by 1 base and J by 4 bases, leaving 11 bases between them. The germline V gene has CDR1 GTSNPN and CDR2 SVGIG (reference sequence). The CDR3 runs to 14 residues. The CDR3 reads CAWSGSHSNQPQHF. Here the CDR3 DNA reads TGTGCCTGGAGTGGGTCCCACTCTAATCAGCCCCAGCATTTT.

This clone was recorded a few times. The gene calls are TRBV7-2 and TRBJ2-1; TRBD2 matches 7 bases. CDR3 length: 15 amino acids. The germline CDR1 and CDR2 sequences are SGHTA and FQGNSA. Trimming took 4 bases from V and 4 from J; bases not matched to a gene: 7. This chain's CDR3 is CASSSGSGPYNEQFF. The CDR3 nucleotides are TGTGCCAGCAGCTCTGGTAGCGGGCCATACAATGAGCAGTTCTTC.

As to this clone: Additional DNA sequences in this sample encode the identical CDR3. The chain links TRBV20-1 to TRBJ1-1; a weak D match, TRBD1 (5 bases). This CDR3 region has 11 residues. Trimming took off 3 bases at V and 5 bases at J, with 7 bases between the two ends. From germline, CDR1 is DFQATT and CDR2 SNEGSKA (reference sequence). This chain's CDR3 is CSASRGTEAFF. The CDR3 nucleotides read TGCAGTGCTAGTCGGGGGACTGAAGCTTTCTTT.

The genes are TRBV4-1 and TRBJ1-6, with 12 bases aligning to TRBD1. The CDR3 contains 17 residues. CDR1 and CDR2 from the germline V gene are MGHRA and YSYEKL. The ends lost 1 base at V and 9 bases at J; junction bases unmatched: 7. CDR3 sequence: CASSQGMGQGAVSPLHF. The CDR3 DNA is TGCGCCAGCAGCCAAGGCATGGGACAGGGGGCTGTTTCACCCCTCCACTTT.

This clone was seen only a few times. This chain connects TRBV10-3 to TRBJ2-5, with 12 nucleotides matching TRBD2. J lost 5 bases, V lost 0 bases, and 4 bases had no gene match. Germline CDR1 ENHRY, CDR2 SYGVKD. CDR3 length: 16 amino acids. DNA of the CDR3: TGTGCCATCAGTGAGTCGACTAGCGGGGGCCTGGAGACCCAGTACTTC. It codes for CAISESTSGGLETQYF.

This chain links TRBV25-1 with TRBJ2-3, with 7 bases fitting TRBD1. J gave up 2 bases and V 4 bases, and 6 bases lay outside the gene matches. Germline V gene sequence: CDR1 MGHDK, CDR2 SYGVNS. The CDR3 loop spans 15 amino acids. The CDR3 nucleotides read TGTGCCAGCAGTGGAGGACAGGTCCTCACAGATACGCAGTATTTT. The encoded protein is CASSGGQVLTDTQYF.

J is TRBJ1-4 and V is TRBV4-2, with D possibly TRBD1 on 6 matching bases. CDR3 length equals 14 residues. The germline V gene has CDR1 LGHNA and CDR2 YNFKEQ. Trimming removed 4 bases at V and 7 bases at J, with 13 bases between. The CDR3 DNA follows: TGTGCCAGCAGCCCTGGACAGCCGCCTGAAAAACTGTTTTTT. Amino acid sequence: CASSPGQPPEKLFF.

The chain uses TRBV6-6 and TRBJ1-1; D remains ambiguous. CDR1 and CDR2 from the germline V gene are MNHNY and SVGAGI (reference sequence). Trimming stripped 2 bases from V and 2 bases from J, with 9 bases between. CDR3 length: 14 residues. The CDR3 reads CASSYPEGNTEAFF. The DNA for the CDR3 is TGTGCCAGCAGTTACCCGGAGGGTAACACTGAAGCTTTCTTT.

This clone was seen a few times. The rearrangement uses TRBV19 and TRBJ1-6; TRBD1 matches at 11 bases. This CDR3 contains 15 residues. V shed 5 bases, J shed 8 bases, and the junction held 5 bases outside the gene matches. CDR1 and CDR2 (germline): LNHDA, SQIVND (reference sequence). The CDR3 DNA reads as TGTGCCAGTAGTCCGGGACAGGGGGGATATTCACCCCTCCACTTT. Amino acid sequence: CASSPGQGGYSPLHF.

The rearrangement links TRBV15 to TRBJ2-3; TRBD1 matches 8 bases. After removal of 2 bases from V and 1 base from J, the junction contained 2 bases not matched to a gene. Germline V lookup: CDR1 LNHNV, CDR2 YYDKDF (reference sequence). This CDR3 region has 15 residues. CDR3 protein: CATSRSTGGTDTQYF. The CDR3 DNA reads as TGTGCCACCAGCAGATCGACAGGGGGCACAGATACGCAGTATTTT. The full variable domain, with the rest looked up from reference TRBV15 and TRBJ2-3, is DAMVIQNPRYQVTQFGKPVTLSCSQTLNHNVMYWYQQKSSQAPKLLFHYYDKDFNNEADTPDNFQSRRPNTSFCFLDIRSPGLGDTAMYLCATSRSTGGTDTQYFGPGTRLTVL.

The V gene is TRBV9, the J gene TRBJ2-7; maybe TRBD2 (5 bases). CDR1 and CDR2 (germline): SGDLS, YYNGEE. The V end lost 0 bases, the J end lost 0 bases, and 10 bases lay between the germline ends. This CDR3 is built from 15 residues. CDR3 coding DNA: TGTGCCAGCAGCGTAGGGGAGTTCGCCTCCTACGAGCAGTACTTC. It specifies CASSVGEFASYEQYF.

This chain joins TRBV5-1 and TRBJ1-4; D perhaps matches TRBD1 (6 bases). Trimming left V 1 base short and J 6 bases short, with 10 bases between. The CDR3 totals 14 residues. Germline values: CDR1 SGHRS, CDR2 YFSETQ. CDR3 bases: TGCGCCAGCAGCTTGTGGGACATGGATGAAAAACTGTTTTTT. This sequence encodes CASSLWDMDEKLFF.

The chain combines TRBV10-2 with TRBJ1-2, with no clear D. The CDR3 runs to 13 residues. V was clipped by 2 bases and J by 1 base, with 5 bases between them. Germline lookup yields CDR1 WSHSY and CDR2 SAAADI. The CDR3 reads CASSETFNYGYTF. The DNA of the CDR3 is TGCGCCAGCAGTGAGACTTTTAACTATGGCTACACCTTC.

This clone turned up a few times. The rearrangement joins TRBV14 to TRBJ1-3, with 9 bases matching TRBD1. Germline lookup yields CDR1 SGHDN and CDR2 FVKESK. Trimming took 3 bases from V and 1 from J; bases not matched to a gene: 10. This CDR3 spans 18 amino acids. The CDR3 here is CASSQFPGQGNSGNTIYF. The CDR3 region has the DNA TGTGCCAGCAGCCAGTTCCCGGGACAGGGTAATTCTGGAAACACCATATATTTT.

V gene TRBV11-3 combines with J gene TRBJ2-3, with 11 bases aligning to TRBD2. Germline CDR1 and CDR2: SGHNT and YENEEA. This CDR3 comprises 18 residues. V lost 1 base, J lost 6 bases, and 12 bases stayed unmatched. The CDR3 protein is CASSLALGLADGGDTQYF. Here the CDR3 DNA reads TGTGCCAGCAGCTTAGCCTTGGGACTAGCGGACGGCGGGGATACGCAGTATTTT.

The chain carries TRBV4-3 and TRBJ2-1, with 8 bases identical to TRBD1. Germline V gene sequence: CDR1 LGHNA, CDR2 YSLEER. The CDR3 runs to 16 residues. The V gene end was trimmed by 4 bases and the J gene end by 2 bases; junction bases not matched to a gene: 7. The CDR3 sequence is CASSPYGQGTYNEQFF. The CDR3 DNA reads TGCGCCAGCAGCCCCTACGGACAGGGTACCTACAATGAGCAGTTCTTC.